The 31 T cell receptor beta chains presented below share a single source sample, sequenced in a study of cytomegalovirus exposure and HLA in healthy donors. With 60 Vbeta and 13 Jbeta primers, the PCR was carried out. This table comes from immunoSEQ multiplex PCR, and its TCRdb copy is limited to in-frame clones, with some not included. The sample holds 100,000 to 150,000 clones; approximately 8.8% are singletons and the top ten take less than 7%. The sequenced material came from PBMCs. These receptors were taken from a man aged 35 to 55 in good health and CMV-seronegative.

This clone has only a few counts. The chain carries TRBV7-6 and TRBJ1-1; the D is unclear. Per the germline V gene, CDR1 is SGHVS and CDR2 is FNYEAQ. The CDR3 is 13 amino acids. Trimming took off 5 bases at V and 3 bases at J, with 10 bases between the two ends. The CDR3, as DNA: TGTGCCAGCAGCCCCTCGGTGTACACTGAAGCTTTCTTT. This sequence encodes CASSPSVYTEAFF.

The rearrangement links TRBV6-5 to TRBJ2-5; tentatively, D is TRBD2 (6 bases). CDR1 is MNHEY and CDR2 is SVGAGI in the germline V gene. This CDR3 has 15 residues. Trimming took 0 bases from V and 5 from J, leaving 13 bases between them. The CDR3 coding sequence is TGTGCCAGCAGTTACTCGAGGGACTGGGGTGAGACCCAGTACTTC. Translating gives CASSYSRDWGETQYF.

In its sample, this clone was seen a few times. The chain employs TRBV28 and TRBJ1-6; TRBD1 matches at 7 bases. CDR3 length: 14 amino acids. Per the germline V gene, CDR1 is MDHEN and CDR2 is SYDVKM. The V and J ends lost 6 bases and 6 bases, in that order; junction bases with no gene match: 5. DNA for the CDR3: TGTGCCAGCAGAATTGACAGGGCTAATTCACCCCTCCACTTT. Protein sequence: CASRIDRANSPLHF.

This clone was seen more than once but under ten times. The rearrangement links TRBV5-1 to TRBJ2-7, with TRBD1 as a possible D gene (6 bases). The CDR3 is 15 amino acids. The V gene lost 0 bases and the J gene lost 3 bases, with 13 bases spanning the gap. CDR1 and CDR2 (germline): SGHRS, YFSETQ. CDR3 nucleotide sequence: TGCGCCAGCAGCTTGGAACCAGGGACATTCTACGAGCAGTACTTC. Its protein product is CASSLEPGTFYEQYF.

V usage is TRBV5-1 and J usage is TRBJ1-1; the match to TRBD1 covers 7 bases. Per germline, CDR1 SGHRS and CDR2 YFSETQ. The CDR3 has 15 amino acids. J lost 2 bases, V lost 5 bases, and 9 bases had no gene match. DNA for the CDR3: TGCGCCAGCAGGTTAGATACAGGGGTAAACACTGAAGCTTTCTTT. Protein sequence: CASRLDTGVNTEAFF. Full variable domain (missing parts from reference TRBV5-1 and TRBJ1-1): KAGVTQTPRYLIKTRGQQVTLSCSPISGHRSVSWYQQTPGQGLQFLFEYFSETQRNKGNFPGRFSGRQFSNSRSEMNVSTLELGDSALYLCASRLDTGVNTEAFFGQGTRLTVV.

V and J are TRBV2 and TRBJ2-7, with 7 bases identical to TRBD1. The germline V gene has CDR1 SNHLY and CDR2 FYNNEI. The CDR3 runs to 12 residues. The V and J ends lost 5 bases and 5 bases, in that order; junction bases with no gene match: 3. CDR3 in DNA: TGTGCCAGCAGTTACAGGGGACACGAGCAGTACTTC. Translation gives CASSYRGHEQYF. The whole variable domain, remainder taken from reference TRBV2 and TRBJ2-7, is EPEVTQTPSHQVTQMGQEVILRCVPISNHLYFYWYRQILGQKVEFLVSFYNNEISEKSEIFDDQFSVERPDGSNFTLKIRSTKLEDSAMYFCASSYRGHEQYFGPGTRLTVT.

This clone turned up a few times. J is TRBJ2-7 and V is TRBV28; the D gene is possibly TRBD2 (6 bases). Looked up from germline, CDR1 is MDHEN and CDR2 is SYDVKM. This CDR3 is 15 amino acids long. V dropped 6 bases and J dropped 2 bases, with 17 bases sitting between them. The CDR3 here is CASSSSRSGAYEQYF. CDR3 sequence (DNA): TGTGCCAGCAGCTCATCCCGTTCGGGGGCCTACGAGCAGTACTTC.

In DNA, the CDR3 is TGTGCCTGGAGGGGACAGGGTTACAATGAGCAGTTCTTC. Amino acids: CAWRGQGYNEQFF. V gene TRBV30 combines with J gene TRBJ2-1; the match to TRBD1 covers 9 bases. CDR1 GTSNPN and CDR2 SVGIG come from the germline V gene (reference sequence). V was pared by 3 bases and J by 4 bases, with 1 base of the junction left unmatched. The CDR3 is 13 residues long.

CDR3 nucleotide sequence: TGCGCCAGCAGCTTGGAGGGGACAGGGGGCTACACTGAAGCTTTCTTT. Amino acid sequence: CASSLEGTGGYTEAFF. V usage is TRBV5-1 and J usage is TRBJ1-1; 12 bases line up with TRBD1. This CDR3 contains 16 residues. CDR1 is SGHRS, CDR2 YFSETQ, per germline. Losses at the gene ends were 0 bases for V and 3 bases for J; bases not matched to a gene: 3.

This clone has more than one count but fewer than ten. The sample contains more than one DNA sequence encoding this CDR3. The chain joins TRBV7-6 to TRBJ2-2; a weak D match, TRBD2 (6 bases). Germline V CDR1 and CDR2: SGHVS, FNYEAQ. CDR3 length: 14 amino acids. Trimming took off 1 base at V and 5 bases at J, with 8 bases between the two ends. The CDR3 sequence: CASSLGGGTGELFF. The CDR3 region has the DNA TGTGCCAGCAGCTTAGGGGGAGGAACCGGGGAGCTGTTTTTT.

V gene TRBV6-6 combines with J gene TRBJ1-1; 7 positions match TRBD1. Germline V gene lookup returns CDR1 MNHNY and CDR2 SVGAGI (reference sequence). Germline trimming cut 10 bases from V and 5 bases from J; bases unmatched to any gene: 7. The length of the CDR3 is 12 residues. CDR3 protein: CATQGEGTEAFF. The CDR3 DNA sequence: TGTGCCACCCAGGGGGAAGGAACTGAAGCTTTCTTT.

This clone came up a few times. The chain recombines TRBV19 with TRBJ1-2; 10 bases match TRBD1. The germline CDR1 and CDR2 sequences are LNHDA and SQIVND (reference sequence). V gave up 9 bases and J gave up 3 bases; unmatched junction bases: 7. The CDR3 sequence is 14 residues long. The CDR3 loop reads CASVRQGADYGYTF. CDR3 nucleotide sequence: TGTGCCAGCGTCCGACAGGGGGCCGACTATGGCTACACCTTC.

Regarding this clone: One end of the junction does not line up with germline, which may come from a read error. The sample has other DNA sequences that encode this CDR3 too. The chain couples TRBV18 to TRBJ2-3; weak D call: TRBD2 (6 bases). The CDR3 spans 15 residues. CDR1 is KGHSH and CDR2 is LQKENI in the germline V gene. Here the CDR3 reads CASSPRRESTDTQYF. The CDR3 DNA reads TGTGCCAGCTCACCTCGGAGGGAAAGCACTGATACGCAGTATTTT.

This clone showed up just a few times. This chain connects TRBV7-9 to TRBJ2-2, with 13 bases lining up with TRBD2. V dropped 5 bases and J dropped 3; count of bases not matched to a gene: 6. Germline values: CDR1 SEHNR, CDR2 FQNEAQ (reference sequence). This CDR3 has 17 amino acids. The CDR3 nucleotides are TGTGCCAGCAGCCAGCGAGGACTAGCGGGGGACACCGGGGAGCTGTTTTTT. It is translated as CASSQRGLAGDTGELFF.

The CDR3 loop reads CASSLEGSRSTEAFF. DNA for the CDR3: TGTGCCAGCAGCTTGGAGGGGTCCAGGTCCACTGAAGCTTTCTTT. The chain recombines TRBV5-4 with TRBJ1-1; D is perhaps TRBD1 (5 bases). Germline V gene lookup returns CDR1 SGHNT and CDR2 YYREEE (reference sequence). This CDR3 region has 15 residues. V dropped 0 bases and J dropped 4 bases, with 13 bases sitting between them. The full variable domain, its missing parts supplied by reference TRBV5-4 and TRBJ1-1, is ETGVTQSPTHLIKTRGQQVTLRCSSQSGHNTVSWYQQALGQGPQFIFQYYREEENGRGNFPPRFSGLQFPNYSSELNVNALELDDSALYLCASSLEGSRSTEAFFGQGTRLTVV.

This chain uses TRBV30 with TRBJ1-2, with D tentatively TRBD1 (5 bases). Germline assignment: CDR1 GTSNPN and CDR2 SVGIG (reference sequence). The CDR3 has 12 residues. Trimming removed 8 bases at V and 4 bases at J, with 14 bases between. CDR3 sequence: CARTDSLYGYTF. DNA of the CDR3: TGTGCCAGGACCGACAGTCTCTATGGCTACACCTTC.

The chain carries TRBV7-6 and TRBJ2-7; 7 bases fit TRBD1. CDR1 SGHVS and CDR2 FNYEAQ come from the germline V gene. V gave up 5 bases and J gave up 1 base; unmatched junction bases: 5. The CDR3 has 14 residues. This CDR3 is CASSAGTESYEQYF. For the CDR3, the DNA is TGTGCCAGCAGCGCCGGGACAGAGTCCTACGAGCAGTACTTC.

The chain uses TRBV9 and TRBJ1-1; tentatively, D is TRBD1 (6 bases). CDR1 is SGDLS and CDR2 is YYNGEE in the germline V gene. V was shortened by 0 bases and J by 8 bases, with 11 bases between the two germline ends. The CDR3 has 13 residues. The CDR3 sequence: CASSVGTVTEAFF. CDR3 DNA sequence: TGTGCCAGCAGCGTAGGGACAGTCACCGAAGCTTTCTTT. Based on the CDR3 plus reference TRBV9 and TRBJ1-1, the full variable domain is DSGVTQTPKHLITATGQRVTLRCSPRSGDLSVYWYQQSLDQGLQFLIQYYNGEERAKGNILERFSAQQFPDLHSELNLSSLELGDSALYFCASSVGTVTEAFFGQGTRLTVV.

This clone was detected a few times. This chain joins TRBV7-9 and TRBJ2-6, with a tentative D call TRBD1 (5 bases). Germline V gene data show CDR1 as SEHNR and CDR2 as FQNEAQ (reference sequence). V was clipped by 3 bases and J by 0 bases, with 12 bases between them. The CDR3 consists of 17 residues. CDR3 coding DNA: TGTGCCAGCAGCTTTAGGGGCCCCTCCTCTGGGGCCAACGTCCTGACTTTC. Translated: CASSFRGPSSGANVLTF.

This clone was observed many times. This chain's CDR3 is CASSYGQGQPQHF. Written as DNA, the CDR3 is TGTGCCAGCAGTTACGGACAGGGTCAGCCCCAGCATTTT. The V gene is TRBV7-9, the J gene TRBJ1-5; the match to TRBD1 covers 8 bases. CDR1 and CDR2 (germline): SEHNR, FQNEAQ (reference sequence). The CDR3 is made up of 13 amino acids. V was pared by 6 bases and J by 6 bases, with 4 bases of the junction left unmatched.

This clone has just a few counts. The V call is TRBV7-2, the J call TRBJ2-7; D may be TRBD1 (5 bases). This CDR3 has 16 amino acids. The V and J ends lost 3 bases and 2 bases respectively, with 17 bases between them. Germline V gene sequence: CDR1 SGHTA, CDR2 FQGNSA. The CDR3 reads CASSLGPYKGTYEQYF. CDR3 coding DNA: TGTGCCAGCAGCTTGGGCCCCTACAAGGGGACCTACGAGCAGTACTTC.

This rearrangement joins TRBV30 to TRBJ1-2; 10 nucleotides agree with TRBD1. CDR3 size: 14 residues. With 3 bases clipped from V and 4 bases from J, the junction kept 5 bases outside the gene matches. Per the germline V gene, CDR1 is GTSNPN and CDR2 is SVGIG (reference sequence). Here the CDR3 DNA reads TGTGCCTGGAGGAACCGGGACAGGGGCTATGGCTACACCTTC. Translating it yields CAWRNRDRGYGYTF.

The chain employs TRBV11-3 and TRBJ2-5, with D maybe TRBD2 (5 bases). Trimming left V 3 bases short and J 3 bases short, with 14 bases between. Germline CDR1 is SGHNT and CDR2 is YENEEA. This CDR3 has 15 residues. The CDR3 region is CASSLAGSLEETQYF. Written as DNA, the CDR3 is TGTGCCAGCAGCTTGGCGGGTAGTCTCGAAGAGACCCAGTACTTC.

The rearrangement uses TRBV7-9 and TRBJ2-5; TRBD2 matches 7 bases. The germline V gene encodes CDR1 SEHNR and CDR2 FQNEAQ (reference sequence). The V segment lost 5 bases and the J segment 9 bases; nucleotides outside the gene matches: 12. The CDR3 consists of 14 residues. The CDR3 loop is CASSAQAVRGAQYF. In DNA, the CDR3 is TGTGCCAGCAGCGCGCAGGCGGTACGGGGGGCCCAGTACTTC.

The rearrangement joins TRBV7-9 to TRBJ2-5; 10 nucleotides match TRBD2. J was trimmed by 5 bases and V by 7 bases; bases with no gene match: 13. Per the germline V gene, CDR1 is SEHNR and CDR2 is FQNEAQ (reference sequence). CDR3 length: 16 amino acids. DNA for the CDR3: TGTGCCAGCACCACGACTTTCGGGACTAGCGTCGAGACCCAGTACTTC. Residues: CASTTTFGTSVETQYF.

The chain is built from TRBV10-3 and TRBJ1-5; possible D gene TRBD1, 5 bases. This CDR3 contains 18 residues. Germline V gene data show CDR1 as ENHRY and CDR2 as SYGVKD. Trimming shortened V by 2 bases and J by 0 bases, and 17 bases separated the two germline ends. CDR3 coding DNA: TGTGCCATCAGTGAGGCCAAGGGGCTAGGGTATAGCAATCAGCCCCAGCATTTT. Its protein product is CAISEAKGLGYSNQPQHF.

This clone came up a few times. This chain connects TRBV5-4 to TRBJ1-6; 8 bases align to TRBD1. The V gene end was trimmed by 1 base and the J gene end by 8 bases; junction bases not matched to a gene: 2. CDR1 and CDR2 from the germline V gene are SGHNT and YYREEE (reference sequence). The CDR3 runs to 14 residues. CDR3 DNA sequence: TGTGCCAGCAGCTTGTACAGGGGGGATTCACCCCTCCACTTT. Translated, it gives CASSLYRGDSPLHF.

The rearrangement joins TRBV4-1 to TRBJ1-1; D not certain. This CDR3 is built from 14 residues. CDR1 and CDR2 (germline): MGHRA, YSYEKL. V shed 0 bases and J shed 6 bases, with 11 bases lying between them. The CDR3 DNA reads TGCGCCAGCAGCCAAGATCGTCAGCGGGCTGAAGCTTTCTTT. Translating it yields CASSQDRQRAEAFF.

This clone was seen a few times. V and J are TRBV6-5 and TRBJ1-5, with a weak D call TRBD1 (5 bases). The germline gives CDR1 MNHEY, CDR2 SVGAGI. This CDR3 comprises 13 residues. V lost 6 bases and J lost 5, with 11 bases in between. CDR3 region: CASRYGRDQPQHF. CDR3 DNA sequence: TGTGCCAGCAGATACGGCAGGGATCAGCCCCAGCATTTT.

This clone was observed a handful of times. The chain uses TRBV25-1 and TRBJ2-1; 13 bases line up with TRBD2. V lost 0 bases to trimming and J lost 4 bases; unmatched junction nucleotides: 6. The germline CDR1 and CDR2 sequences are MGHDK and SYGVNS. There are 18 residues in the CDR3. DNA of the CDR3: TGTGCCAGCAGTGAATATTTCCTGACTAGCGGGGGGTACAATGAGCAGTTCTTC. It translates to CASSEYFLTSGGYNEQFF.

This clone has a handful of counts. The chain recombines TRBV7-9 with TRBJ2-5; 7 bases match TRBD2. Germline CDR1 reads SEHNR; CDR2 reads FQNEAQ (reference sequence). The V gene end was trimmed by 2 bases and the J gene end by 5 bases; junction bases not matched to a gene: 14. CDR3 length equals 17 residues. The CDR3 DNA follows: TGTGCCAGCAGCTTACGCCTTGGACGGGGGGTAGGGGAGACCCAGTACTTC. Protein sequence: CASSLRLGRGVGETQYF. The full variable domain, rest sourced from reference TRBV7-9 and TRBJ2-5, is DTGVSQNPRHKITKRGQNVTFRCDPISEHNRLYWYRQTLGQGPEFLTYFQNEAQLEKSRLLSDRFSAERPKGSFSTLEIQRTEQGDSAMYLCASSLRLGRGVGETQYFGPGTRLLVL.